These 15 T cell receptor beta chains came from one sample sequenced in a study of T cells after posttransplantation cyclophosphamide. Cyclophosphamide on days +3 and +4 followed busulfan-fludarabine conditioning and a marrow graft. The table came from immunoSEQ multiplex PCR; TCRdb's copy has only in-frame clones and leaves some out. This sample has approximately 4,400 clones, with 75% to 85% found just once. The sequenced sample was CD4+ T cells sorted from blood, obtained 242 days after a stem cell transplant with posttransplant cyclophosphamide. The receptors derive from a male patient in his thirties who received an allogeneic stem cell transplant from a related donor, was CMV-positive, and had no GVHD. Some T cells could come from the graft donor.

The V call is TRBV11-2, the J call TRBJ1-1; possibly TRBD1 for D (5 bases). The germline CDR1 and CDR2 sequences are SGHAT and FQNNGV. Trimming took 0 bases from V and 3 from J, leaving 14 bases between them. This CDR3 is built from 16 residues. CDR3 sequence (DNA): TGTGCCAGCAGCTTAGATTTCGACAGTTTACACACTGAAGCTTTCTTT. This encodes CASSLDFDSLHTEAFF.

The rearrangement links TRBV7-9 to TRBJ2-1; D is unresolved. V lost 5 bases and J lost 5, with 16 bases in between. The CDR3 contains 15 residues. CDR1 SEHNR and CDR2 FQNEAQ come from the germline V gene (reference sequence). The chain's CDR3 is CASSAFPRDDNEQFF. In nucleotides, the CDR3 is TGTGCCAGCAGCGCGTTTCCGAGAGATGACAATGAGCAGTTCTTC.

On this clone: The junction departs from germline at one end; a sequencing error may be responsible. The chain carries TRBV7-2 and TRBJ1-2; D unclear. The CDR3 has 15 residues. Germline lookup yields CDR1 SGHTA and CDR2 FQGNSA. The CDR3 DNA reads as TGTGCCAGCAGATTAGAGTCAGGCTTGTGGTATGGCTACACCTTC. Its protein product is CASRLESGLWYGYTF.

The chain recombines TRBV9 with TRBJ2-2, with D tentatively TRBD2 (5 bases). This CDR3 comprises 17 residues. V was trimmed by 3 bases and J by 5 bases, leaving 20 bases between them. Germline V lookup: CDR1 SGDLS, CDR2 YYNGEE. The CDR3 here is CASSAGDLVRATGELFF. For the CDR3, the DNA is TGTGCCAGCAGCGCCGGGGATTTAGTAAGGGCGACCGGGGAGCTGTTTTTT.

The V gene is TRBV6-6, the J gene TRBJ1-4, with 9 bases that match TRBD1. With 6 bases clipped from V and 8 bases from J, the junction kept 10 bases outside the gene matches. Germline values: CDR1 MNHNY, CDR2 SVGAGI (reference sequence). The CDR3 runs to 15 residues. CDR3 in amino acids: CASRTRQGVLEKLFF. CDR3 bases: TGTGCCAGCAGGACTCGACAGGGGGTTTTAGAAAAACTGTTTTTT.

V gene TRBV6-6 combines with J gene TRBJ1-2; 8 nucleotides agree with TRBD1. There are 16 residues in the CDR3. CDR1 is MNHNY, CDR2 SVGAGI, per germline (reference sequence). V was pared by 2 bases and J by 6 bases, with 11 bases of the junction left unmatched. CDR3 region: CASSYRQGAPIHGYTF. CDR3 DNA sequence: TGTGCCAGCAGTTACCGTCAGGGGGCGCCTATTCATGGCTACACCTTC.

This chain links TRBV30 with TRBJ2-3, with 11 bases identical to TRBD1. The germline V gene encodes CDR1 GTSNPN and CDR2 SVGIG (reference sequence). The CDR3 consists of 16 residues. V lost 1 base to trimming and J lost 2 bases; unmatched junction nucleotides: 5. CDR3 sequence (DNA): TGTGCCTGGAGTGGCCTGGGACAGGGGGACACAGATACGCAGTATTTT. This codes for CAWSGLGQGDTDTQYF. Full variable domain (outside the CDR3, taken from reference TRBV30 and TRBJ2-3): SQTIHQWPATLVQPVGSPLSLECTVEGTSNPNLYWYRQAAGRGLQLLFYSVGIGQISSEVPQNLSASRPQDRQFILSSKKLLLSDSGFYLCAWSGLGQGDTDTQYFGPGTRLTVL.

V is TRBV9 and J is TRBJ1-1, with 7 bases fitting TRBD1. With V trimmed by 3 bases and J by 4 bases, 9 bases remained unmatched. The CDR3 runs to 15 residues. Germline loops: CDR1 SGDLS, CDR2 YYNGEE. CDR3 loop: CASSAKLGGGTEAFF. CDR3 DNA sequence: TGTGCCAGCAGCGCCAAATTAGGGGGCGGCACTGAAGCTTTCTTT. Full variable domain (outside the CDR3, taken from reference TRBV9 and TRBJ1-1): DSGVTQTPKHLITATGQRVTLRCSPRSGDLSVYWYQQSLDQGLQFLIQYYNGEERAKGNILERFSAQQFPDLHSELNLSSLELGDSALYFCASSAKLGGGTEAFFGQGTRLTVV.

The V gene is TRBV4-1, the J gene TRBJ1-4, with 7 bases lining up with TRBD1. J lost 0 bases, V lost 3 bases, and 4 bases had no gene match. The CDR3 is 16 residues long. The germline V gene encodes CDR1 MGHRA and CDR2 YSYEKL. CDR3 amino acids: CASSQTGTATNEKLFF. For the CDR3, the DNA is TGCGCCAGCAGCCAGACCGGGACAGCAACTAATGAAAAACTGTTTTTT.

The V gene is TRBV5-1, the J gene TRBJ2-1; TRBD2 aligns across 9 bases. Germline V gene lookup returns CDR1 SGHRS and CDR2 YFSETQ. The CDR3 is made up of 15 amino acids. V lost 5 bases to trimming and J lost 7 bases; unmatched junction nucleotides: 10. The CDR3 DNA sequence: TGCGCCAGCAGGAAAGCGGGAGGAGGGTGGAATGAGCAGTTCTTC. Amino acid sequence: CASRKAGGGWNEQFF.

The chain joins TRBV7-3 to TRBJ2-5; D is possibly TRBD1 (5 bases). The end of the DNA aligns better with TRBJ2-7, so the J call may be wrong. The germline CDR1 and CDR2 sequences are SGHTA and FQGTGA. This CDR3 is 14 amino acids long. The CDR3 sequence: CASSLRDRTDEQYF. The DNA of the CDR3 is TGTGCCAGCAGCTTACGAGACAGAACAGACGAGCAGTACTTC.

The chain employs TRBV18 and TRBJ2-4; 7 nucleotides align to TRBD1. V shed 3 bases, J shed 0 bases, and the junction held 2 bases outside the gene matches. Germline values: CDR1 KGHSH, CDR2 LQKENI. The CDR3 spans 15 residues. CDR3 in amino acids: CASSPEGAAKNIQYF. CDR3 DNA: TGTGCCAGCTCACCCGAGGGGGCAGCCAAAAACATTCAGTACTTC.

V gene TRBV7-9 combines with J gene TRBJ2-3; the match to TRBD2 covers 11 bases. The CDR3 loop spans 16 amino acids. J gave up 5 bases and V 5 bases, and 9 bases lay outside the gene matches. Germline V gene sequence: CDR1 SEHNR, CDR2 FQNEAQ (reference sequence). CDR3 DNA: TGTGCCAGCAGCCTTATAGCGGGGGGGCGTAAAGATACGCAGTATTTT. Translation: CASSLIAGGRKDTQYF.

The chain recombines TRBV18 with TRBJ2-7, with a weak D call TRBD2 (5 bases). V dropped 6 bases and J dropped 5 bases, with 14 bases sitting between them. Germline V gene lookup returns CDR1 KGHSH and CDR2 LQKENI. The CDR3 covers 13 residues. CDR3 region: CASSGNAQNEQYF. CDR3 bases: TGTGCCAGCTCCGGGAACGCACAGAACGAGCAGTACTTC.

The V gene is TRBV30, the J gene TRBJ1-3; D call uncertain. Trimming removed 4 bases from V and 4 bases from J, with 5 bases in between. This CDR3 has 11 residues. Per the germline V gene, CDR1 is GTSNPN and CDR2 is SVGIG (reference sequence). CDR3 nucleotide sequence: TGTGCCTGGACAGTCGGAAACACCATATATTTT. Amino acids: CAWTVGNTIYF.